The next 26 T cell receptor beta chains were all read from a single sample in a study of a mutant IDH1 vaccine in newly diagnosed glioma (dated by TCRdb to 2020 to 2022). The method behind the library was the immunoSEQ multiplex PCR assay. Entries here come from immuneACCESS through TCRdb and include only in-frame sequences with V and J called. Some clones fail to appear in such tables; in the studies checked, an unresolved V gene covers under half of the shortfall, and the cause of the remainder is unknown. For this sample there are around 37,000 clones; just under 95% appear just once. The ten largest clones take up 18% of the sample. According to the study, the label for this sample's time point signals: baseline, week 1 (first vaccination visit). The treatment or condition label, as the study defines it: pre-vaccination baseline after standard-of-care therapy. This specimen was PBMCs, taken from a glioma patient treated with radiotherapy, temozolomide or both. These receptors were taken from a young man with glioma.

V is TRBV11-2 and J is TRBJ1-1, with D hard to call. The CDR3 sequence is 13 residues long. Per germline, CDR1 SGHAT and CDR2 FQNNGV. V lost 6 bases and J lost 1, with 9 bases in between. The CDR3 spells CASRVGPNTEAFF. The CDR3 region has the DNA TGTGCCAGCAGGGTAGGGCCGAACACTGAAGCTTTCTTT.

The rearrangement joins TRBV4-3 to TRBJ2-3; D ambiguous. The germline CDR1 and CDR2 sequences are LGHNA and YSLEER. Trimming took off 3 bases at V and 6 bases at J, with 16 bases between the two ends. The CDR3 spans 15 residues. In nucleotides, the CDR3 is TGCGCCAGCAGCCAGTACAGTTCCCTGGGGGATACGCAGTATTTT. This encodes CASSQYSSLGDTQYF.

The chain uses TRBV29-1 and TRBJ2-2, with D tentatively TRBD2 (5 bases). The CDR3 totals 15 residues. V was cut by 0 bases and J by 2 bases, with 10 bases left in between. In germline, CDR1 is SQVTM, CDR2 ANQGSEA. The CDR3 DNA follows: TGCAGCGTTGAAGATCCCGACTATAACACCGGGGAGCTGTTTTTT. Its translation: CSVEDPDYNTGELFF.

The chain links TRBV4-3 to TRBJ1-4; D unclear. Trimming removed 1 base at V and 0 bases at J, with 15 bases between. Germline CDR1 is LGHNA and CDR2 is YSLEER. CDR3 length: 18 amino acids. CDR3 nucleotide sequence: TGCGCCAGCAGCCAAGGCCCTACCGGATCTGCAACTAATGAAAAACTGTTTTTT. Translation gives CASSQGPTGSATNEKLFF.

The rearrangement uses TRBV4-1 and TRBJ2-2; the match to TRBD2 covers 11 bases. Germline lookup yields CDR1 MGHRA and CDR2 YSYEKL. Losses at the gene ends were 2 bases for V and 1 base for J; bases not matched to a gene: 0. This CDR3 has 16 amino acids. The CDR3 DNA follows: TGCGCCAGCAGCCAACTAGCGGGAGGGAACACCGGGGAGCTGTTTTTT. Amino acid sequence: CASSQLAGGNTGELFF.

The gene calls are TRBV10-3 and TRBJ1-1; D ambiguous. In germline, CDR1 is ENHRY, CDR2 SYGVKD. This CDR3 is 14 amino acids long. V was cut by 2 bases and J by 1 base, with 8 bases left in between. The CDR3 DNA reads TGTGCCATCAGTGAGGGGCAGACGAACACTGAAGCTTTCTTT. It codes for CAISEGQTNTEAFF.

CDR3 sequence (DNA): TGTGCCAGCTCACCCAGGACTAGCGGGGCCTACGAGCAGTACTTC. Encoded protein: CASSPRTSGAYEQYF. The chain is built from TRBV18 and TRBJ2-7, with 12 positions matching TRBD2. Looked up from germline, CDR1 is KGHSH and CDR2 is LQKENI. With 3 bases clipped from V and 2 bases from J, the junction kept 2 bases outside the gene matches. CDR3 length: 15 amino acids.

This chain's CDR3 is CASSWGTGDYEQYF. The CDR3 coding sequence is TGTGCCAGCAGTTGGGGCACAGGGGACTACGAGCAGTACTTC. The chain is built from TRBV6-5 and TRBJ2-7, with 7 bases matching TRBD1. Germline values: CDR1 MNHEY, CDR2 SVGAGI. The CDR3 contains 14 residues. The V gene end was trimmed by 4 bases and the J gene end by 3 bases; junction bases not matched to a gene: 6.

The chain is built from TRBV4-1 and TRBJ2-7; 11 nucleotides agree with TRBD2. The CDR3 length is 14 residues. Germline V gene lookup returns CDR1 MGHRA and CDR2 YSYEKL. The V segment lost 4 bases and the J segment 3 bases; nucleotides outside the gene matches: 2. The CDR3 reads CASSLGLAGYEQYF. The CDR3 coding sequence is TGCGCCAGCAGCCTAGGACTAGCGGGCTACGAGCAGTACTTC.

As regards this clone: Other DNA sequences in the same sample also yield this CDR3. The V gene is TRBV30, the J gene TRBJ2-7, with D perhaps matching TRBD2 (5 bases). V was clipped by 0 bases and J by 4 bases, with 7 bases between them. The CDR3 has 12 residues. Per germline, CDR1 GTSNPN and CDR2 SVGIG (reference sequence). Here the CDR3 DNA reads TGTGCCTGGAGTGTATCGGGGTACGAGCAGTACTTC. Protein: CAWSVSGYEQYF.

This clone was detected only once. The chain is built from TRBV19 and TRBJ1-4; D perhaps matches TRBD1 (5 bases). This CDR3 spans 14 amino acids. V was pared by 6 bases and J by 1 base, with 9 bases between. CDR1 and CDR2 (germline): LNHDA, SQIVND (reference sequence). The DNA for the CDR3 is TGTGCCAGTAGGCAGGGCCGAACTAATGAAAAACTGTTTTTT. This translates into CASRQGRTNEKLFF.

The CDR3 DNA reads as TGCAGCGTTAGACAGGTACTCTATGGCTACACCTTC. This sequence encodes CSVRQVLYGYTF. The chain is built from TRBV29-1 and TRBJ1-2; D possibly corresponds to TRBD1 (6 bases). The germline V gene has CDR1 SQVTM and CDR2 ANQGSEA. The CDR3 consists of 12 residues. V lost 5 bases, J lost 4 bases, and 11 bases lay in between.

The chain employs TRBV4-2 and TRBJ2-5; possible D gene TRBD2, 5 bases. The closer fit of TRBJ2-7 to the DNA end suggests the J call may be wrong. The CDR3 extends over 15 amino acids. CDR1 is LGHNA and CDR2 is YNFKEQ in the germline V gene. This CDR3 reads CASSQEAESSYEQYF. The CDR3 DNA sequence: TGTGCCAGCAGCCAAGAAGCGGAGAGCTCCTACGAGCAGTACTTC.

This clone was detected only once. V usage is TRBV10-3 and J usage is TRBJ1-2, with 9 bases fitting TRBD1. CDR3 length: 15 residues. The germline CDR1 and CDR2 sequences are ENHRY and SYGVKD. V lost 4 bases to trimming and J lost 0 bases; unmatched junction nucleotides: 3. The CDR3 nucleotides are TGTGCCATCAGTGGGACAGGGGTAGCTAACTATGGCTACACCTTC. Translated: CAISGTGVANYGYTF.

The chain has TRBV4-3 and TRBJ1-2; tentatively, D is TRBD1 (6 bases). The CDR3 runs to 14 residues. Trimming took off 0 bases at V and 4 bases at J, with 9 bases between the two ends. The germline gives CDR1 LGHNA, CDR2 YSLEER. CDR3 DNA: TGCGCCAGCAGCCAAGATCTGGGGGCCTATGGCTACACCTTC. Its protein is CASSQDLGAYGYTF.

This clone came up once. The J gene is TRBJ1-1, the V gene TRBV6-6; D may be TRBD1 (5 bases). CDR3 length: 15 residues. Germline CDR1 and CDR2: MNHNY and SVGAGI (reference sequence). Trimming stripped 4 bases from V and 0 bases from J, with 12 bases between. The CDR3: CASSLKGRLNTEAFF. The CDR3 region has the DNA TGTGCCAGCAGTTTAAAGGGACGGTTGAACACTGAAGCTTTCTTT.

The V gene is TRBV5-1, the J gene TRBJ1-1, with TRBD1 matching 7 bases. The CDR3 runs to 15 residues. Germline V CDR1 and CDR2: SGHRS, YFSETQ. V trimming: 4 bases; J trimming: 2 bases; junction bases outside the gene matches: 8. CDR3 region: CASSLGGQLNTEAFF. CDR3 sequence (DNA): TGCGCCAGCAGCCTAGGGGGACAGCTTAACACTGAAGCTTTCTTT.

The chain uses TRBV7-9 and TRBJ1-2; D uncertain. The ends were cut back, 0 bases at V and 6 bases at J, with 20 bases in the middle. The CDR3 has 17 amino acids. Per germline, CDR1 SEHNR and CDR2 FQNEAQ (reference sequence). The CDR3 sequence is CASSLATSNRIVHGYTF. CDR3 nucleotides: TGTGCCAGCAGCTTAGCGACCTCCAACCGAATCGTACATGGCTACACCTTC.

This chain connects TRBV6-6 to TRBJ1-1; 7 bases agree with TRBD1. Per germline, CDR1 MNHNY and CDR2 SVGAGI (reference sequence). Germline trimming cut 8 bases from V and 0 bases from J; bases unmatched to any gene: 9. The CDR3 extends over 15 amino acids. The CDR3 spells CASGRDRAMNTEAFF. The CDR3, as DNA: TGTGCCAGCGGCCGAGACAGGGCCATGAACACTGAAGCTTTCTTT.

This sequence joins TRBV19 and TRBJ1-4; D perhaps matches TRBD1 (5 bases). The CDR3 extends over 15 amino acids. Trimming removed 5 bases at V and 6 bases at J, with 16 bases between. Germline lookup yields CDR1 LNHDA and CDR2 SQIVND (reference sequence). Here the CDR3 DNA reads TGTGCCAGTAGTCTGTCGGGGACGGCGGATGAAAAACTGTTTTTT. Translated, it gives CASSLSGTADEKLFF.

There are a few counts of this clone. This chain joins TRBV4-1 and TRBJ1-1, with D unclear. Germline V gives CDR1 MGHRA, CDR2 YSYEKL. The CDR3 covers 14 residues. V gave up 2 bases and J gave up 2 bases, with 9 bases separating them. The CDR3 region has the DNA TGCGCCAGCAGCCAACGGGCGGCTAACACTGAAGCTTTCTTT. Translated: CASSQRAANTEAFF.

The chain recombines TRBV4-2 with TRBJ1-5; no reliable D call. Germline V gene sequence: CDR1 LGHNA, CDR2 YNFKEQ. The V end lost 3 bases, the J end lost 0 bases, and 9 bases lay between the germline ends. The CDR3 contains 15 residues. CDR3 nucleotide sequence: TGTGCCAGCAGCCAGGATCGGGTTAGCAATCAGCCCCAGCATTTT. Translating it yields CASSQDRVSNQPQHF.

This chain joins TRBV6-1 and TRBJ1-4; D uncertain. Germline CDR1 is MNHNS and CDR2 is SASEGT. Trimming shortened V by 7 bases and J by 4 bases, and 4 bases separated the two germline ends. CDR3 length: 11 residues. The CDR3 loop reads CASINNEKLFF. As DNA, the CDR3 is TGTGCCAGCATAAATAATGAAAAACTGTTTTTT.

This chain joins TRBV5-6 and TRBJ2-7, with a tentative D call TRBD2 (6 bases). The CDR3 has 14 residues. From germline, CDR1 is SGHDT and CDR2 YYEEEE. With 2 bases removed from V and 6 bases from J, the gap between germline ends came to 15 bases. CDR3 coding DNA: TGTGCCAGCAGCTTCCGGGGGATAAAGGGCGAGCAGTACTTC. Encoded protein: CASSFRGIKGEQYF.

This chain connects TRBV25-1 to TRBJ2-5; D unclear. V was pared by 6 bases and J by 5 bases, with 13 bases between. This CDR3 spans 13 amino acids. Germline CDR1 MGHDK, CDR2 SYGVNS. For the CDR3, the DNA is TGTGCCAGCAGCCGTAATCCCCTCGAGACCCAGTACTTC. Amino acid sequence: CASSRNPLETQYF.

This clone was seen more than once but under ten times. CDR3 sequence (DNA): TGTGCCAGCCTACCCACTTCGGGGGCGAACACTGAAGCTTTCTTT. Translating gives CASLPTSGANTEAFF. V usage is TRBV6-5 and J usage is TRBJ1-1; possible D gene TRBD1, 6 bases. The CDR3 is 15 residues long. Germline loops: CDR1 MNHEY, CDR2 SVGAGI. Trimming pared 8 bases from V and 1 base from J, leaving 17 bases between.